This entry concerns a single TCR beta chain. The data are from a study of OX40 agonist ivuxolimab in advanced cancers. Clones were sequenced by immunoSEQ multiplex PCR, and TCRdb holds only the in-frame ones, with some missing. The sample consists of fewer than 100,000 clones, roughly 91% of them appearing once. V shed 5 bases, J shed 0 bases, and the junction held 5 bases outside the gene matches. This CDR3 has 16 amino acids. CDR1 is SGHAT, CDR2 FQNNGV, per germline. The TCR was taken from an adult with an advanced solid tumor such as melanoma, head and neck, liver or kidney cancer. This rearrangement joins TRBV11-2 to TRBJ2-2, with 8 bases identical to TRBD1. The sample here was CD4+ or CD8+ T cells sorted from blood, taken in a trial of the OX40 agonist ivuxolimab. CDR3 in amino acids: CASSLGQGPNTGELFF. The CDR3 nucleotides read TGTGCCAGCAGCCTTGGACAGGGACCGAACACCGGGGAGCTGTTTTTT.